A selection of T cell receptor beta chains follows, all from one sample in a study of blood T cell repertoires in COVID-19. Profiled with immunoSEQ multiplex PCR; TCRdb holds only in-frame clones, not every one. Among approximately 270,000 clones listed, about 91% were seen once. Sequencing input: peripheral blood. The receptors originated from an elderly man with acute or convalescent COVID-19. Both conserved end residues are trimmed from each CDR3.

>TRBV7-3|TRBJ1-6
ASSIGQSQPLH
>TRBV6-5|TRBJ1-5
ASLERTGVNQPQH
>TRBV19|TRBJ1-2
ASSIDRGNYGYT
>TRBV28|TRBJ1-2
ASSLILGGYGYT
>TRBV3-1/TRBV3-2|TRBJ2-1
ASSYGGGEQF
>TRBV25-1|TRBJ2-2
ASSPFTTNTNTGELF
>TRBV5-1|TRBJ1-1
ASSPTLGRGTEAF
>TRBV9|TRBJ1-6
ASSSGQGNTYNSPLH
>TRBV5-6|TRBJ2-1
ASSLIAGGPYNEQF
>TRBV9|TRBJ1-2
ASSVGDRGSGYT